This T cell receptor beta chain comes out of a study of control samples from healthy donors and cancer patients. The CDR3 covers 13 residues. The germline CDR1 and CDR2 sequences are LGHNT and FRNRAP. V shed 1 base and J shed 3 bases, with 7 bases lying between them. Produced via immunoSEQ multiplex PCR; TCRdb's table is partial and in-frame only. This sample has 150,000 to 200,000 clones, with around 94% found just once. This chain joins TRBV12-5 and TRBJ2-7; D is unclear. The specimen sequenced was blood. This receptor was identified in a woman between 18 and 30 years old in good health. CDR3 sequence: CASGLGPNYEQYF. The CDR3 DNA follows: TGTGCTAGTGGTTTGGGACCCAACTACGAGCAGTACTTC.